The clone carrying this T cell receptor (beta chain) came up once. The data were taken from a study of blood T cell repertoires in COVID-19. Study details: The United States, Italy and Spain provided the acute and convalescent COVID-19 samples. PBMCs, B-cell-depleted T cells, or T cells provided the cDNA or gDNA that made up the material.

CDR1 and CDR2 (germline): SGHNT, YYREEE (reference sequence). CDR3 size: 14 residues. V lost 3 bases, J lost 12 bases, and 9 bases stayed unmatched. Per the study methods: Counts of nucleated cells, estimated from reference gene primer amplification, were obtained. Sequencing used immunoSEQ multiplex PCR; TCRdb keeps in-frame clones, though not all of them. The DNA was the basis for D and trimming; V, J and clone size are from that table. The sample lists 74,000 or so clones, approximately 88% occurring once. The sequence derives from a human donor in a cohort sampled during active COVID-19. Source material: peripheral blood. The chain uses TRBV5-4 and TRBJ1-6, with 7 bases fitting TRBD1. CDR3: CASSSETGFRPLHF. The CDR3 coding sequence is TGTGCCAGCAGCTCTGAGACAGGGTTCCGACCCCTCCACTTT.